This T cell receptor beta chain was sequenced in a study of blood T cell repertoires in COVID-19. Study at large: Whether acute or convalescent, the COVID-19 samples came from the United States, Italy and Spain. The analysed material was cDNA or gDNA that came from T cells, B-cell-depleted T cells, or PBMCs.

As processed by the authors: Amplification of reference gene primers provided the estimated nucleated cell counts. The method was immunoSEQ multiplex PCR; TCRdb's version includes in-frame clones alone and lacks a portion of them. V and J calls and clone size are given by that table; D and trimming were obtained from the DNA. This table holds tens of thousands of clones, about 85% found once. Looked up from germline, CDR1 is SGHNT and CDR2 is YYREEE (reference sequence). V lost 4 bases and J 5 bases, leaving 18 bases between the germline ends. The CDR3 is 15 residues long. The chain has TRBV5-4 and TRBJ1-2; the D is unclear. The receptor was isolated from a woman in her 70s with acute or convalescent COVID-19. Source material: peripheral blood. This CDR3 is CASSPTPGSLYGYTF. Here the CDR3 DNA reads TGTGCCAGCAGCCCAACACCGGGATCCCTATATGGCTACACCTTC.